This TCR beta chain was captured by sequencing in a study of blood T cell repertoires in COVID-19. This clone appeared a single time. Germline V gene lookup returns CDR1 SEHNR and CDR2 FQNEAQ (reference sequence). The CDR3 has 12 amino acids. As processed by the authors: By means of reference gene primer amplification, nucleated cell counts were estimated. Data came from immunoSEQ multiplex PCR; TCRdb stores just in-frame clones and leaves some out. From that table come the V and J calls and clone size; the DNA was used to work out D and trimming. The sample lists fewer than 20,000 clones, around 87% occurring once.

Sequenced sample: peripheral blood. The chain uses TRBV7-9 and TRBJ2-3; the D gene is possibly TRBD2 (5 bases). The TCR comes from a human donor in a cohort sampled during active COVID-19. The CDR3 reads CATQRNTDTQYF. In DNA form, the CDR3 reads TGTGCGACTCAGCGGAACACAGATACGCAGTATTTT.